Reported below is one T cell receptor (beta chain). The sample holds many counts of this clonotype. It lacks a known antigen. One base away there is no much larger clone; base qualities are not given. Amplification of TCR beta CDR3 regions was carried out from RNA transcripts. A first-round RT-PCR of the TCR CDR3 used the HTBI primer set with the Qiagen OneStep RT-PCR kit. The libraries were constructed in a second round of multiplex PCR and then size-selected and purified. The libraries were sequenced on an Illumina HiSeq2000 using paired-end 100 bp reads. The paper's data handling went like this. SOAPnuke was used to process the raw data, with reads discarded if the reads contained adapters or uncalled bases, had a mean Phred below 15, or lacked an exact constant-primer or identifier match. High-quality paired reads were merged with COPE v1.2.5, and unique nucleotide sequences were defined as clonotypes. Clonotypes were aligned to IMGT TRBV, TRBD and TRBJ reference segments using MiTCR v1.1. The analysis included only V-J combinations with a frequency above 0.0001, which together covered roughly 99% of the repertoires. The TCS score was defined as the ratio of F50 (clonal expansion) to E x V (chaos), calculated using BLOSUM62-based TCRdist between CDR3 peptides within each V-J. Welch's t-statistics and random forest reduced 514 V-J features to some 14, which were used in a naive Bayes classifier (R e1071). The Morisita-Horn index was used to measure how similar the thyroid and blood repertoires were. TCRdb reprocessing: public reads trimmed at Q25 with fastp, clones called with MiXCR, in-frame beta chains kept. Every CDR3 protein is listed once, alongside the most common genes and DNA of its rows. TCRdb, rather than the study authors, made the V and J calls. In all, the sample holds 550,000 to 700,000 distinct CDR3 sequences, and around 42% of those were seen once. Of the sample, around 20% falls within the top ten clones.

This sample was taken from a study of T cells in Graves' hyperthyroidism and ophthalmopathy (dated by TCRdb to between 2017 and 2020). For context, the study as a whole: TCR V-J signatures able to tell the groups apart were searched for in a discovery cohort of 100 or so patients, of whom more than 40 had Graves' ophthalmopathy and roughly 58 had stable Graves' hyperthyroidism. Whether ophthalmopathy could be predicted prospectively was tested in an independent validation cohort made up of approximately 19 hyperthyroidism patients plus 17 patients who later progressed to ophthalmopathy. The 100 discovery patients were randomly split 7:3 into training and test sets. The study also compared thyroid tissue and blood T-cell repertoires from a handful of Graves' hyperthyroidism patients. After blood sampling, hyperthyroidism patients were treated with methimazole at a starting dose of 30 mg daily, and ophthalmopathy patients were treated with high-dose intravenous methylprednisolone. According to the paper, TCR Vbeta CDR3 sequencing was carried out on about 140 peripheral blood samples, which came from about 45 ophthalmopathy, under 80 hyperthyroidism and about 17 progressor patients.

On the study overall, not on this receptor specifically: A 13 V-J signature model separated ophthalmopathy from stable hyperthyroidism, with about 90% sensitivity and 81.08% specificity in cross-validation and 80%/75% in testing. In validation, the model predicted progression to ophthalmopathy a median of around six months before onset, with approximately 68% sensitivity and almost 75% specificity. Most expanded thyroid clonotypes (frequency above 0.001) were also detected in blood, suggesting blood repertoires may reflect thyroid immune responses. Sample size was not statistically predetermined, and blinding of investigators to group allocation was not performed.

The study excluded patients with uncontrolled infections, other autoimmune diseases, pregnancy or lactation. Diagnoses relied on clinical symptoms, serum thyroxine and TRAb, thyroid ultrasound and orbital computed tomography. Total RNA was extracted with Trizol reagent, and quality was checked on an Agilent 2100 Bioanalyzer. The sequenced sample consisted of peripheral blood or thyroid tissue (not recorded which). The TCR comes from an adult woman with Graves' disease, either hyperthyroidism or ophthalmopathy (not recorded which).

The CDR3 region: CASSFGWDKGQPQHF. The sequenced DNA is TGTGCCAGCAGCTTCGGCTGGGATAAAGGTCAGCCCCAGCATTTT. Recombination linked TRBV5-6 to TRBJ1-5; the D gene is unclear. Relative to germline, V is 2 bases shorter and J is 6 bases shorter, with 15 bases between their ends. The germline V gene supplies CDR1 SGHDT and CDR2 YYEEEE. The CDR3 spans 15 residues, from the cysteine through the phenylalanine. The kept DNA is CDR3 alone, 45 bases in frame from the first base.